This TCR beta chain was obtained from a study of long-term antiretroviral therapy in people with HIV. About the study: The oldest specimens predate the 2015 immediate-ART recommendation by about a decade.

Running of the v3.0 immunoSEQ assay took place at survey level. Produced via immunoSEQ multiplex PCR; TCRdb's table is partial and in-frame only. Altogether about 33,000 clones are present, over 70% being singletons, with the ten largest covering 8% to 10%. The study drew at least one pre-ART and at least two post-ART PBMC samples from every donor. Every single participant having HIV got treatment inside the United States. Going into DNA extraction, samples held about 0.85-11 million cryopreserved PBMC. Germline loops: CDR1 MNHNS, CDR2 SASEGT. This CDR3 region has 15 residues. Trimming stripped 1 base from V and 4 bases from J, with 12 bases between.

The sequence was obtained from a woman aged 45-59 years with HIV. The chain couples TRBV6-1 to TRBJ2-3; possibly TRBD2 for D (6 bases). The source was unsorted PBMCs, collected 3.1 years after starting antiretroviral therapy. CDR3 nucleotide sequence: TGTGCCAGCAGTGAAGTTTTAGGAGGGGCAGATACGCAGTATTTT. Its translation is CASSEVLGGADTQYF.